This T cell receptor beta chain originates from a study of T cell responses to AZD1222 COVID-19 vaccine. Study context: Second doses that came at about 4 or about 12 weeks were put together. Study results and limitations: The study sampled repertoires only after the peak T cell response. Increased Spike-specific TCR breadth and depth were observed after two AZD1222 doses.

With respect to this clone: Antigen unknown.

Germline CDR1 is SGHNT and CDR2 is YENEEA. This CDR3 spans 16 amino acids. V lost 5 bases to trimming and J lost 7 bases; unmatched junction nucleotides: 16. Here immunoSEQ multiplex PCR was the method, and the copy in TCRdb shows in-frame clones only, minus some. The sample lists 60,000 to 75,000 clones, approximately 85% occurring once. The sequence was collected from an adult in good health. Source: peripheral blood, taken on day 0 of AZD1222 vaccination. The V call is TRBV11-3, the J call TRBJ2-5; 7 bases line up with TRBD2. DNA for the CDR3: TGTGCCAGCAGCCCAGAAGGAGCTAGCGGCATCGGGACCCAGTACTTC. This gives the protein CASSPEGASGIGTQYF.